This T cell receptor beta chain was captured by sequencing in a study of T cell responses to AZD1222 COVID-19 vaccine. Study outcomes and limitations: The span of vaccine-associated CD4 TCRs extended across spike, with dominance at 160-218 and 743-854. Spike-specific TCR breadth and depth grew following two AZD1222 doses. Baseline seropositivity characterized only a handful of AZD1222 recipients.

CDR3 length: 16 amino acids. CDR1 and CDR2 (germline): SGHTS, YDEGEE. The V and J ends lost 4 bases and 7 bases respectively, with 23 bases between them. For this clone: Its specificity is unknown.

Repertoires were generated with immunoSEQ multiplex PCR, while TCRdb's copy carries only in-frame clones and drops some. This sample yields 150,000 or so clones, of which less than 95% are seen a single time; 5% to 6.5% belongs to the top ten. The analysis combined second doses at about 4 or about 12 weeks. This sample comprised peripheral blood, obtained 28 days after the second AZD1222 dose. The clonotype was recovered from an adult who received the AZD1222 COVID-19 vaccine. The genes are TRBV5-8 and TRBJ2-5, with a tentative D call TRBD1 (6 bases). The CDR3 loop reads CASSAGDRSVKGTQYF. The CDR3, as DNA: TGTGCCAGCAGCGCTGGTGACAGGTCTGTGAAAGGGACCCAGTACTTC.